This T cell receptor beta chain was obtained from a study of T cells in Graves' hyperthyroidism and ophthalmopathy. General observations from the study: Classification by a 13 V-J model distinguished ophthalmopathy from stable hyperthyroidism.

This clonotype was seen many times. The target antigen is unknown. The CDR3 consists of 15 residues. The germline V gene has CDR1 ENHRY and CDR2 SYGVKD. V dropped 0 bases and J dropped 5; count of bases not matched to a gene: 7. Graves' hyperthyroidism is called stable when ophthalmopathy does not progress within 18 months. Uncontrolled infection, other autoimmune disease, pregnancy or lactation excluded patients. Thyroid ultrasound, orbital computed tomography, clinical symptoms, and serum thyroxine and TRAb underpinned diagnoses. Using RNA transcripts as the source, TCR beta CDR3 regions were amplified. First-round RT-PCR with HTBI primers amplified the TCR CDR3 region. In TCRdb, the multiplex PCR reads were re-called with MiXCR into one record per CDR3 protein. The table shows about 540,000 distinct CDR3 sequences, with 40% to 55% occurring only once.

The chain uses TRBV10-3 and TRBJ2-7; TRBD2 aligns across 7 bases. Sequencing was carried out using peripheral blood or thyroid tissue (not recorded which). The sequence was collected from a young woman with Graves' hyperthyroidism. The CDR3 nucleotides read TGTGCCATCAGTGAGTCGGCCCAGGGAGGGAACGAGCAGTACTTC. Its translation is CAISESAQGGNEQYF.